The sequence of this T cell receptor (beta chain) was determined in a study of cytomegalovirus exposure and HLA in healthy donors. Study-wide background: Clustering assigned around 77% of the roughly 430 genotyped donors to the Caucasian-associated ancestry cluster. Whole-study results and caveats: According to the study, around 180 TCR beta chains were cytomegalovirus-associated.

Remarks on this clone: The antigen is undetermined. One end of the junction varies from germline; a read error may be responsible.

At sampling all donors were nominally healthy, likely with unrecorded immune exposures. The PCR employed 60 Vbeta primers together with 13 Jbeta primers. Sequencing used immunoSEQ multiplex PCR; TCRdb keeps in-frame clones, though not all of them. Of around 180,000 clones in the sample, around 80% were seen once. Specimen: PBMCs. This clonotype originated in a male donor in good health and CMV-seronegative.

The chain's CDR3 is CASRLDSDGYPF. For the CDR3, the DNA is TGCGCCAGCCGACTAGACAGCGACGGCTACCCCTTC. The genes are TRBV5-1 and TRBJ1-2, with a weak D call TRBD1 (5 bases). Germline CDR1 reads SGHRS; CDR2 reads YFSETQ. This CDR3 spans 12 amino acids.